This T cell receptor (beta chain) was recorded in a study of T cells expressing NK-cell markers. As for the study in general: Investigators obtained TCR beta repertoires from sorted CD3+CD56+NKG2C+, CD3+CD56+NKG2C- and CD3+CD56-NKG2C+ T cells. Study conclusions and caveats: A few donors showed these clonotypes also leading the CD3+CD56-NKG2C+ fraction. HCMV specificity was not established for the expanded NKG2C+ T cell clones.

As concerns this clonotype: Its antigen is undetermined.

The CDR3 runs to 14 residues. The germline V gene has CDR1 SGHTA and CDR2 FQGNSA. The cDNA for TCR beta came from 5'RACE template switching with UMIs. TCRdb reprocessed the 5' RACE reads and keeps a single row for each CDR3 protein, giving no DNA. This table holds 300,000 to 450,000 distinct CDR3 sequences. The TCR comes from a man aged 18-75 years in good health. The chain is built from TRBV7-2 and TRBJ2-7; TCRdb's D call, TRBD2, is unchecked because there is no DNA. The sample consisted of blood T cells: a sorted CD56 or NKG2C T cell subset, CD4+ or CD8+ T cells, or bulk PBMC T cells (not recorded which). The CDR3 sequence is CASSLAGGMAEQYF.